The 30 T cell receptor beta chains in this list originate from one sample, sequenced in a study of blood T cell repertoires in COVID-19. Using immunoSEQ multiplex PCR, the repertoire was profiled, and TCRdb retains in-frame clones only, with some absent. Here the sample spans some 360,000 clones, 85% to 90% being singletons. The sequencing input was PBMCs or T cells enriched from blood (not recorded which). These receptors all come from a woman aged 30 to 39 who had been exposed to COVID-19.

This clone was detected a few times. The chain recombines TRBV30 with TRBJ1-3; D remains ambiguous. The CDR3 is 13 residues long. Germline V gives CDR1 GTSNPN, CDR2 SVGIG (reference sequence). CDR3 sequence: CASFRFSGNTIYF. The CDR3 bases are TGTGCTTCCTTCAGGTTCTCTGGAAACACCATATATTTT. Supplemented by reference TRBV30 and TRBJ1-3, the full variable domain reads SQTIHQWPATLVQPVGSPLSLECTVEGTSNPNLYWYRQAAGRGLQLLFYSVGIGQISSEVPQNLSASRPQDRQFILSSKKLLLSDSGFYLCASFRFSGNTIYFGEGSWLTVV.

The CDR3 coding sequence is TGTGCCAGCTCACCGACTAGCGGACGCAACCACAATGAGCAGTTCTTC. Its translation is CASSPTSGRNHNEQFF. The chain has TRBV18 and TRBJ2-1; 9 bases line up with TRBD2. Per the germline V gene, CDR1 is KGHSH and CDR2 is LQKENI. The CDR3 length is 16 residues. Losses at the gene ends were 3 bases for V and 5 bases for J; bases not matched to a gene: 8. The full variable domain, with the rest looked up from reference TRBV18 and TRBJ2-1, is NAGVMQNPRHLVRRRGQEARLRCSPMKGHSHVYWYRQLPEEGLKFMVYLQKENIIDESGMPKERFSAEFPKEGPSILRIQQVVRGDSAAYFCASSPTSGRNHNEQFFGPGTRLTVL.

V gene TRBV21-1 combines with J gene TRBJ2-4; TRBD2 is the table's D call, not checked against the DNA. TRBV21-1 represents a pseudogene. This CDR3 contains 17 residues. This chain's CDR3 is CASSNRSEGGIKNIQYF. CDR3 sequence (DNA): TGTGCCAGCAGCAACCGAAGCGAGGGTGGAATCAAAAACATTCAGTACTTC.

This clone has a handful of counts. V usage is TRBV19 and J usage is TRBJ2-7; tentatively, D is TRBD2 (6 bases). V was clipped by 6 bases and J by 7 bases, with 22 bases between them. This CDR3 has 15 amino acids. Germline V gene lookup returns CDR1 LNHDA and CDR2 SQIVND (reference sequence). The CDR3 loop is CASRRTGPAGGEQYF. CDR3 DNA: TGTGCCAGTAGAAGAACCGGACCCGCCGGAGGGGAGCAGTACTTC.

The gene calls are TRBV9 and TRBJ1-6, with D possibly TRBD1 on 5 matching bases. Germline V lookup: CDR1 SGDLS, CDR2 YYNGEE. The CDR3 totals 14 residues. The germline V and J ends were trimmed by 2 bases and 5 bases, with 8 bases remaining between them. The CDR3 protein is CASSVRGDNSPLHF. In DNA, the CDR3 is TGTGCCAGCAGCGTCCGGGGGGATAATTCACCCCTCCACTTT. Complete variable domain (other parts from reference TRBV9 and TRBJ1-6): DSGVTQTPKHLITATGQRVTLRCSPRSGDLSVYWYQQSLDQGLQFLIQYYNGEERAKGNILERFSAQQFPDLHSELNLSSLELGDSALYFCASSVRGDNSPLHFGNGTRLTVT.

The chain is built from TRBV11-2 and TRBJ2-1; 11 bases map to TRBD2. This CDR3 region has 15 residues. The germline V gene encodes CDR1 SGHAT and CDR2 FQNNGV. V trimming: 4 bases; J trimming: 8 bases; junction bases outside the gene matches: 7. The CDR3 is CASSYTLAGADEQFF. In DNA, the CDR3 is TGTGCCAGCAGCTACACACTAGCGGGAGCAGATGAGCAGTTCTTC. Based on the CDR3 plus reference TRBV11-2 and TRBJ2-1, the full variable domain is EAGVAQSPRYKIIEKRQSVAFWCNPISGHATLYWYQQILGQGPKLLIQFQNNGVVDDSQLPKDRFSAERLKGVDSTLKIQPAKLEDSAVYLCASSYTLAGADEQFFGPGTRLTVL.

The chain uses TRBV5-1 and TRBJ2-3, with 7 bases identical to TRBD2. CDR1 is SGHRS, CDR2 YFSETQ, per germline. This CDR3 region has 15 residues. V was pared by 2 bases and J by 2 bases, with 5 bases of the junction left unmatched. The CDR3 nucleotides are TGCGCCAGCAGCTTAAGCGGGATGGTCACAGATACGCAGTATTTT. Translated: CASSLSGMVTDTQYF.

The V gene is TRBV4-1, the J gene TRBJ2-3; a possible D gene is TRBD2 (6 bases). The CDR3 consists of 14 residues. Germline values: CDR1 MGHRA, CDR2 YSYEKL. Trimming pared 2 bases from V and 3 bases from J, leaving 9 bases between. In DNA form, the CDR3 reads TGCGCCAGCAGCCAAATGGGGGGAACAGATACGCAGTATTTT. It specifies CASSQMGGTDTQYF.

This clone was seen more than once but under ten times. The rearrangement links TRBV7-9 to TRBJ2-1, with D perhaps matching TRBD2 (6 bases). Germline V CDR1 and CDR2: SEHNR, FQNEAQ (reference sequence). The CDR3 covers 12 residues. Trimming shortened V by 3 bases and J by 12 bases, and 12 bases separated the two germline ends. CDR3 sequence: CASSLGDSLQFF. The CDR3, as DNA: TGTGCCAGCAGCTTGGGGGACTCCTTGCAGTTCTTC.

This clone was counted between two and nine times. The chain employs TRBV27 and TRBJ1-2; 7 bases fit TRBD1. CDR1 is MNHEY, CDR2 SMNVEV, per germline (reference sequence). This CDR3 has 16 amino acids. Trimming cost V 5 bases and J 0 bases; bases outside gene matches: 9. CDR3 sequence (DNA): TGTGCCAGCAGTGTAGCAAACAGGGGAACTAACTATGGCTACACCTTC. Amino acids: CASSVANRGTNYGYTF.

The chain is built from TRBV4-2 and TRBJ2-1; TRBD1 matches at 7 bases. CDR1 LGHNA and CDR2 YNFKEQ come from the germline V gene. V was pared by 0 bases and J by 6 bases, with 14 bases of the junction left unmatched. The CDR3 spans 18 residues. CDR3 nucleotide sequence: TGTGCCAGCAGCCAAGATCCGGGGACCGGGACAGTCGTCAATGAGCAGTTCTTC. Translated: CASSQDPGTGTVVNEQFF.

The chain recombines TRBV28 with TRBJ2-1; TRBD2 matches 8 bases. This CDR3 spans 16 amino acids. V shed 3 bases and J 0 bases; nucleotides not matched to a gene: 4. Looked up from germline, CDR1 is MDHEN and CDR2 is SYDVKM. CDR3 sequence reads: CASSLGLAGSYNEQFF. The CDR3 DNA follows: TGTGCCAGCAGTTTGGGGCTAGCGGGCTCCTACAATGAGCAGTTCTTC. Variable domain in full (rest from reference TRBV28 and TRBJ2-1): DVKVTQSSRYLVKRTGEKVFLECVQDMDHENMFWYRQDPGLGLRLIYFSYDVKMKEKGDIPEGYSVSREKKERFSLILESASTNQTSMYLCASSLGLAGSYNEQFFGPGTRLTVL.

CDR3 DNA: TGCAGCGTTGAAGTTGCAATTGGGCAGGGGGCTTTTCCGAACACCGGGGAGCTGTTTTTT. This sequence encodes CSVEVAIGQGAFPNTGELFF. The chain combines TRBV29-1 with TRBJ2-2; 8 bases map to TRBD1. CDR1 SQVTM and CDR2 ANQGSEA come from the germline V gene. The CDR3 contains 20 residues. The V segment lost 1 base and the J segment 0 bases; nucleotides outside the gene matches: 16.

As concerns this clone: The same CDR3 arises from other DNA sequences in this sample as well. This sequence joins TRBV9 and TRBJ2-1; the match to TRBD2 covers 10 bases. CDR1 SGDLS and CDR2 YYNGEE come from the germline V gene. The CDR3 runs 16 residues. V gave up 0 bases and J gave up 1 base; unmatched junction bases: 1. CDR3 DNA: TGTGCCAGCAGCGTAGGGACTAGCGGTTCCTACAATGAGCAGTTCTTC. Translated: CASSVGTSGSYNEQFF.

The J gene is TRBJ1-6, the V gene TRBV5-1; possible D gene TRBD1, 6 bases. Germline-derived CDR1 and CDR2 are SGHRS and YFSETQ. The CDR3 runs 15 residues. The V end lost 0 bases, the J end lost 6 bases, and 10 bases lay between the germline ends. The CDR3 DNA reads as TGCGCCAGCAGCTTGGATGTACAGGGTAATTCACCCCTCCACTTT. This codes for CASSLDVQGNSPLHF.

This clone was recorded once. As DNA, the CDR3 is TGCGCCAGCAGGGGAGGGACAGGGGGGTCCGATGAGCAGTTCTTC. Protein sequence: CASRGGTGGSDEQFF. The J gene is TRBJ2-1, the V gene TRBV10-1; TRBD1 agrees at 11 bases. Losses at the gene ends were 6 bases for V and 8 bases for J; bases not matched to a gene: 9. There are 15 residues in the CDR3. Germline assignment: CDR1 WNHNN and CDR2 SYGVQD (reference sequence).

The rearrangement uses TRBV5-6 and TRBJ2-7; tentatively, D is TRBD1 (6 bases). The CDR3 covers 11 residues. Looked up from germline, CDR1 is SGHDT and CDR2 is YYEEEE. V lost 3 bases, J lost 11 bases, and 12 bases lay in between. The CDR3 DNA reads TGTGCCAGCAGCTGGGGACAAGGGGAGTACTTC. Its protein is CASSWGQGEYF.

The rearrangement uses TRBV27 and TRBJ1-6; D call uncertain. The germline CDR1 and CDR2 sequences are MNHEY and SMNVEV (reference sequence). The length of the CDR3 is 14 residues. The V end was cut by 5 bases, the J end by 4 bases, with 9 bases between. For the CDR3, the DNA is TGTGCCAGCAGTGCCGGGTGGTATAATTCACCCCTCCACTTT. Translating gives CASSAGWYNSPLHF.

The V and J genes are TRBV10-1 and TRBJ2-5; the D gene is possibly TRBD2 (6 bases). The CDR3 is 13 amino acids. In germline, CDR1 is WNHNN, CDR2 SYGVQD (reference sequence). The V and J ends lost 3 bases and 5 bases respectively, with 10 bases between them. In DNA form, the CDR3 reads TGCGCCAGCAGTGACCCGGGGAGGGAGACCCAGTACTTC. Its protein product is CASSDPGRETQYF.

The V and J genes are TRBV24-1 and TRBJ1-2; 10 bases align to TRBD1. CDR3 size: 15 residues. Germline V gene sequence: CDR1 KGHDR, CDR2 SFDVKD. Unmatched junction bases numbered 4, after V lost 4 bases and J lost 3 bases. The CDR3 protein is CATSDSTGGYYGYTF. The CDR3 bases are TGTGCCACCAGTGACTCGACAGGGGGCTACTATGGCTACACCTTC.

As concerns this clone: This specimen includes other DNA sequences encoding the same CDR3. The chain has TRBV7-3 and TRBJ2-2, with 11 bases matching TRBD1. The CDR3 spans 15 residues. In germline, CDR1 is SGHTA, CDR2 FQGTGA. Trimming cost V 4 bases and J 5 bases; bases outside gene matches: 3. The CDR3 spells CASSSGQGGTGELFF. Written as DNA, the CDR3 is TGTGCCAGCAGCTCGGGACAGGGGGGTACCGGGGAGCTGTTTTTT.

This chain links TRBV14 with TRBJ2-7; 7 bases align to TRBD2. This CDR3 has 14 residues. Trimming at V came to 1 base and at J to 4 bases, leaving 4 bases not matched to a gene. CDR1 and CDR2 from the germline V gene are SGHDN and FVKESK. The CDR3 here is CASSQVPSGYEQYF. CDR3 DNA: TGTGCCAGCAGCCAAGTACCTAGCGGTTACGAGCAGTACTTC.

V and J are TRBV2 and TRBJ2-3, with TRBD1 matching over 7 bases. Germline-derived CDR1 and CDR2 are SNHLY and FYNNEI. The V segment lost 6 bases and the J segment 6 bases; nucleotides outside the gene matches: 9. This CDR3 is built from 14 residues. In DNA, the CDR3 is TGTGCCAGCAGAGGGGGACAGCCGTCGGATACGCAGTATTTT. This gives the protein CASRGGQPSDTQYF. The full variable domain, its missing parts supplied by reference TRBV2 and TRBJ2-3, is EPEVTQTPSHQVTQMGQEVILRCVPISNHLYFYWYRQILGQKVEFLVSFYNNEISEKSEIFDDQFSVERPDGSNFTLKIRSTKLEDSAMYFCASRGGQPSDTQYFGPGTRLTVL.

The CDR3 DNA reads as TGTGCCAGCAGTCCCAGTTCGAACACTGAAGCTTTCTTT. Amino acids: CASSPSSNTEAFF. The genes are TRBV7-9 and TRBJ1-1; D call uncertain. V dropped 6 bases and J dropped 1 base, with 9 bases sitting between them. Germline V CDR1 and CDR2: SEHNR, FQNEAQ (reference sequence). The CDR3 is 13 amino acids.

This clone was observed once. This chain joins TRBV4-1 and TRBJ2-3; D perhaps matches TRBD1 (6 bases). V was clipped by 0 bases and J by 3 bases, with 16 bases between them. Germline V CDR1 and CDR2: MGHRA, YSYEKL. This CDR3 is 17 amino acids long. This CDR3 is CASSQDPAGARTDTQYF. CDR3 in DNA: TGCGCCAGCAGCCAAGATCCAGCAGGGGCAAGGACAGATACGCAGTATTTT.

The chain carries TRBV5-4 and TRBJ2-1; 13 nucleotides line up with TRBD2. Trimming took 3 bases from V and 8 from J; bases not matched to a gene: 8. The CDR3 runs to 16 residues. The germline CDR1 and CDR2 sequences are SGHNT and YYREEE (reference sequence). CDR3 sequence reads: CASSSGLAGELDEQFF. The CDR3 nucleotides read TGTGCCAGCAGCTCCGGACTAGCGGGAGAATTGGATGAGCAGTTCTTC.

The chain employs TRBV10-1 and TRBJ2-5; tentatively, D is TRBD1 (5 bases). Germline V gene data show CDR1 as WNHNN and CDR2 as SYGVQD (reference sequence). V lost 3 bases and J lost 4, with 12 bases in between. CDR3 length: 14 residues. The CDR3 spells CASSDQGLGETQYF. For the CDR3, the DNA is TGCGCCAGCAGTGACCAGGGTTTGGGAGAGACCCAGTACTTC.

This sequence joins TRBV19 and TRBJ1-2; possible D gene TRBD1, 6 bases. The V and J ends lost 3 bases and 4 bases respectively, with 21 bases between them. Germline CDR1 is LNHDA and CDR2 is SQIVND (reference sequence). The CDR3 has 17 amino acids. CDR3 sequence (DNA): TGTGCCAGTAGTATTCAGGCTTTCGGGGGGCAAGGCTATGGCTACACCTTC. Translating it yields CASSIQAFGGQGYGYTF.

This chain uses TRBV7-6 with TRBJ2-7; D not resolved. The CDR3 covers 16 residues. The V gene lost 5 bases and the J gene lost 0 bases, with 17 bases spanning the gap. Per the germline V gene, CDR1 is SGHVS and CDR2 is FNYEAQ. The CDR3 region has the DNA TGTGCCAGCAGCGGGCCCGGCAGGCGTGGCTCCTACGAGCAGTACTTC. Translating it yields CASSGPGRRGSYEQYF.

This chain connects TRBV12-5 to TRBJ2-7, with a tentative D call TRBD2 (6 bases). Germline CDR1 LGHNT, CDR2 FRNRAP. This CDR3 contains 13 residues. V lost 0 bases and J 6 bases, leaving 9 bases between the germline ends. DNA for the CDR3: TGTGCTAGTGGTTTGGTAGTCGGGGGCGAGCAGTACTTC. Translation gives CASGLVVGGEQYF.